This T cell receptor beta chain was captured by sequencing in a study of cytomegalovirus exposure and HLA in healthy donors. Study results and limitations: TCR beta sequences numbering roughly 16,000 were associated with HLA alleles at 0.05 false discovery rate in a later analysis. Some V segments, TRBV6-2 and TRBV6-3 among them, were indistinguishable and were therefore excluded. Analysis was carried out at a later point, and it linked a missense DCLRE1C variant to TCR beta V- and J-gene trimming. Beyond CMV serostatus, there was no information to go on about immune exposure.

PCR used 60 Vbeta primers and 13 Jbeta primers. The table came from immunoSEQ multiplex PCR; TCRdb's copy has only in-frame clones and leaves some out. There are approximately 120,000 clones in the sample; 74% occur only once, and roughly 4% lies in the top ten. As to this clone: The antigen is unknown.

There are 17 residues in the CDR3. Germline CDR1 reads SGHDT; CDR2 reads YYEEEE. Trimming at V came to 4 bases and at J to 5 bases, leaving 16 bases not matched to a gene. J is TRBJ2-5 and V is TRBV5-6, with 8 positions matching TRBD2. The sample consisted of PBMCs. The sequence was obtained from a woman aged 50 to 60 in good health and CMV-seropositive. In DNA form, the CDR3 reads TGTGCCAGCAGCCACACGGGAAGACTAGCGTATGTGGAGACCCAGTACTTC. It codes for CASSHTGRLAYVETQYF.